This T cell receptor (beta chain) was recovered during a study of glioma-infiltrating T cells after dendritic cell vaccination. All glioblastoma patients lacked an isocitrate dehydrogenase mutation. PBMC sampling occurred before vaccination, two weeks after the third dose, and at progression. V lost 3 bases and J 5 bases, leaving 20 bases between the germline ends. The CDR3 has 16 amino acids. Germline loops: CDR1 SEHNR, CDR2 FQNEAQ (reference sequence). TCRB CDR3 was amplified from 2 ug genomic DNA or less. Primers: 60 V beta forward and 13 J beta reverse. Clones were sequenced by immunoSEQ multiplex PCR, and TCRdb holds only the in-frame ones, with some missing. The sample contains tens of thousands of clones, 65% to 90% of which appear only once.

The specimen was blood, collected before dendritic cell vaccination. The chain carries TRBV7-9 and TRBJ2-7, with D hard to call. This TCR was sampled from a human donor with glioblastoma. The chain's CDR3 is CASSFLSGGVKNEQYF. The CDR3 nucleotides read TGTGCCAGCAGCTTCCTTTCCGGCGGTGTGAAGAACGAGCAGTACTTC.